The 15 T cell receptor beta chains listed next were all sequenced from one sample in a study of a mutant IDH1 vaccine in newly diagnosed glioma. The time point is: week 35, safety follow-up. Vaccination used 300 ug of mutant IDH1 20-mer peptide per dose, with topical imiquimod. Some clones are missing from TCRdb's copy, which holds only in-frame ones; the method was immunoSEQ multiplex PCR. Counted here are approximately 31,000 clones, about four fifths occurring once; the ten biggest clones make up approximately 3.4%. No cognate antigen is known for these TCRs. Specimen: PBMCs, collected from a glioma patient whose treatment included an IDH1 peptide vaccine. The receptors originated from a man aged 40-49 years with glioma. Some clones in this sample may be carry-over from other donors' samples.

The gene calls are TRBV6-6 and TRBJ1-1; D is uncertain. Between the trimmed V and J ends, which lost 7 bases and 0 bases, there was a span of 9 bases. CDR1 and CDR2 (germline): MNHNY, SVGAGI (reference sequence). The CDR3 has 13 amino acids. The CDR3 nucleotides are TGTGCCAGCAAATGGGTCCTGAACACTGAAGCTTTCTTT. Its protein product is CASKWVLNTEAFF.

The J gene is TRBJ1-1, the V gene TRBV19; TRBD1 matches at 9 bases. CDR3 size: 14 residues. In germline, CDR1 is LNHDA, CDR2 SQIVND (reference sequence). V gave up 5 bases and J gave up 4 bases; unmatched junction bases: 5. The CDR3 bases are TGTGCCAGTAGTCGGGACAGGGCTATCACTGAAGCTTTCTTT. Its translation: CASSRDRAITEAFF.

The CDR3 nucleotides read TGTGCCAGCAGCACCCTATCTACGGGACAGGGGGAATTTAGGGCTTTCTTT. This codes for CASSTLSTGQGEFRAFF. The chain joins TRBV7-9 to TRBJ1-1; 11 bases line up with TRBD1. CDR1 SEHNR and CDR2 FQNEAQ come from the germline V gene (reference sequence). Trimming at V came to 5 bases and at J to 11 bases, leaving 19 bases not matched to a gene. The CDR3 contains 17 residues.

The CDR3 DNA sequence: TGTGCCAGCAGTTTAGGCCAGGGGTACAATCAGCCCCAGCATTTT. This translates into CASSLGQGYNQPQHF. This chain connects TRBV27 to TRBJ1-5, with D possibly being TRBD1 (6 bases). The CDR3 consists of 15 residues. Germline values: CDR1 MNHEY, CDR2 SMNVEV (reference sequence). V was cut by 2 bases and J by 3 bases, with 11 bases left in between.

This clone is a singleton in its sample. The rearrangement uses TRBV7-2 and TRBJ2-7; 7 bases map to TRBD1. V shed 0 bases, J shed 7 bases, and the junction held 9 bases outside the gene matches. This CDR3 has 15 residues. CDR1 and CDR2 from the germline V gene are SGHTA and FQGNSA. The CDR3 here is CASSLALDRLREQYF. In nucleotides, the CDR3 is TGTGCCAGCAGCTTAGCCCTGGACAGGCTACGGGAGCAGTACTTC.

This clone was observed a handful of times. V and J are TRBV6-4 and TRBJ2-2; the D gene is possibly TRBD2 (7 bases). The germline gives CDR1 MRHNA, CDR2 SNTAGT. V shed 8 bases and J shed 4 bases, with 17 bases lying between them. CDR3 length: 15 amino acids. The DNA of the CDR3 is TGTGCCAGCTCCCTCGGGGCGGGGGCCACCGGGGAGCTGTTTTTT. Translated, it gives CASSLGAGATGELFF.

V usage is TRBV2 and J usage is TRBJ2-2; TRBD1 matches at 8 bases. This CDR3 region has 17 residues. V lost 6 bases to trimming and J lost 4 bases; unmatched junction nucleotides: 13. Germline CDR1 reads SNHLY; CDR2 reads FYNNEI. The CDR3 protein is CASSPGTGRAGTGELFF. The CDR3 region has the DNA TGTGCCAGCAGCCCCGGGACAGGTCGGGCAGGCACCGGGGAGCTGTTTTTT.

This clone is deemed medium-sized. A read error may account for a junction end that differs from germline. The chain employs TRBV4-1 and TRBJ1-1; D gene uncertain. Germline CDR1 is MGHRA and CDR2 is YSYEKL. The CDR3 contains 11 residues. The DNA for the CDR3 is TGCGCCAGCAGCCGTGGGAGAGGATGCGTCTTT. Its protein is CASSRGRGCVF.

V is TRBV7-9 and J is TRBJ1-6; the D gene is possibly TRBD1 (5 bases). CDR1 is SEHNR and CDR2 is FQNEAQ in the germline V gene (reference sequence). This CDR3 region has 16 residues. The V gene lost 7 bases and the J gene lost 6 bases, with 19 bases spanning the gap. CDR3 loop: CASTLGGTLPNSPLHF. DNA of the CDR3: TGTGCCAGCACCCTGGGCGGGACGCTTCCTAATTCACCCCTCCACTTT.

This clone ranks as medium-sized. The J gene is TRBJ2-7, the V gene TRBV7-9; 10 bases map to TRBD2. J gave up 5 bases and V 1 base, and 14 bases lay outside the gene matches. This CDR3 has 18 amino acids. Germline CDR1 is SEHNR and CDR2 is FQNEAQ (reference sequence). The CDR3 region has the DNA TGTGCCAGCAGCTTAGTACAACTCAGCGGGGGGGCTTCCAACGAGCAGTACTTC. Protein product: CASSLVQLSGGASNEQYF.

This clone has a handful of counts. The chain uses TRBV2 and TRBJ1-1, with a tentative D call TRBD1 (6 bases). Germline values: CDR1 SNHLY, CDR2 FYNNEI. Trimming stripped 7 bases from V and 0 bases from J, with 12 bases between. The length of the CDR3 is 14 residues. CDR3 in amino acids: CASIGTLMNTEAFF. The DNA of the CDR3 is TGTGCCAGCATCGGGACACTCATGAACACTGAAGCTTTCTTT.

This clone is labeled as medium-sized. The chain carries TRBV4-2 and TRBJ2-6, with D perhaps TRBD1 (6 bases). The germline V gene has CDR1 LGHNA and CDR2 YNFKEQ. CDR3 length equals 16 residues. The ends were cut back, 0 bases at V and 2 bases at J, with 8 bases in the middle. The CDR3 DNA reads TGTGCCAGCAGCCAAGAGCAGGGGACTGGGGCCAACGTCCTGACTTTC. Its translation: CASSQEQGTGANVLTF.

V usage is TRBV5-1 and J usage is TRBJ1-2, with 10 positions matching TRBD1. The germline V gene has CDR1 SGHRS and CDR2 YFSETQ. The CDR3 consists of 15 residues. Losses at the gene ends were 4 bases for V and 4 bases for J; bases not matched to a gene: 7. This CDR3 reads CASSPGQGEVYGYTF. The CDR3 bases are TGCGCCAGCAGCCCCGGACAGGGGGAGGTCTATGGCTACACCTTC.

The CDR3 here is CASSLAGVHGYTF. CDR3 coding DNA: TGTGCCAGCAGCCTGGCTGGGGTTCATGGCTACACCTTC. The chain carries TRBV5-4 and TRBJ1-2; D uncertain. Between the trimmed V and J ends, which lost 4 bases and 6 bases, there was a span of 13 bases. The germline CDR1 and CDR2 sequences are SGHNT and YYREEE (reference sequence). The CDR3 is 13 residues long.

The chain recombines TRBV27 with TRBJ2-3; D gene uncertain. V shed 4 bases and J shed 2 bases, with 10 bases lying between them. The CDR3 totals 14 residues. Germline CDR1 is MNHEY and CDR2 is SMNVEV (reference sequence). The DNA for the CDR3 is TGTGCCAGCAGTTCCTCGCTAGTCACAGATACGCAGTATTTT. It translates to CASSSSLVTDTQYF.